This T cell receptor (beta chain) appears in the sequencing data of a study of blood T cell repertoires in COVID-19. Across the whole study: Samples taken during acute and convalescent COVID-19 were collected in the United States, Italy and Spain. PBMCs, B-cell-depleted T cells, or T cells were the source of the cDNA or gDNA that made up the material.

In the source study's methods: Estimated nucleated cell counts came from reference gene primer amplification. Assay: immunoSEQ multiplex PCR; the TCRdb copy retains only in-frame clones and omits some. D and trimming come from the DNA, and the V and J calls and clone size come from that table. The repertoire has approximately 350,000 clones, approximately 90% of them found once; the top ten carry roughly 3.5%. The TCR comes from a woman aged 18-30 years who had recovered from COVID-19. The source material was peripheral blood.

CDR3 coding DNA: TGCGCCAGCAGCCAAGACCAGGGACAGGGGACCTCGGGGGAAAAACTGTTTTTT. Amino acids: CASSQDQGQGTSGEKLFF. The chain uses TRBV4-1 and TRBJ1-4, with 10 positions matching TRBD1. CDR1 and CDR2 from the germline V gene are MGHRA and YSYEKL. There are 18 residues in the CDR3. V was clipped by 0 bases and J by 8 bases; unmatched bases: 12.